The present T cell receptor (beta chain) was sequenced within a study of Tregs in tolerant kidney transplant recipients. General observations from the study: Few patients were studied, so findings need validation in larger groups.

Points on this clone: Its antigen remains unknown.

Related graft donors supplied nonmyeloablative bone marrow transplants, and mixed chimerism was transient. Method: immunoSEQ multiplex PCR; TCRdb's copy keeps in-frame clones and lacks some. The sample consists of nearly 50,000 clones, more than 70% of them appearing once. This CDR3 is 12 amino acids long. The V gene lost 3 bases and the J gene lost 10 bases, with 12 bases spanning the gap. CDR1 and CDR2 (germline): MGHRA, YSYEKL. The source material was CD8+ T cells from blood (PBMCs), sampled 12 months after the transplant. The receptor was isolated from a human patient who received a combined kidney and bone marrow transplant. Some T cells may originate from the graft donor. The chain couples TRBV4-1 to TRBJ1-1; D is possibly TRBD1 (6 bases). The CDR3 reads CASSHTGTLAFF. CDR3 nucleotides: TGCGCCAGCAGCCATACAGGGACCTTAGCTTTCTTT.